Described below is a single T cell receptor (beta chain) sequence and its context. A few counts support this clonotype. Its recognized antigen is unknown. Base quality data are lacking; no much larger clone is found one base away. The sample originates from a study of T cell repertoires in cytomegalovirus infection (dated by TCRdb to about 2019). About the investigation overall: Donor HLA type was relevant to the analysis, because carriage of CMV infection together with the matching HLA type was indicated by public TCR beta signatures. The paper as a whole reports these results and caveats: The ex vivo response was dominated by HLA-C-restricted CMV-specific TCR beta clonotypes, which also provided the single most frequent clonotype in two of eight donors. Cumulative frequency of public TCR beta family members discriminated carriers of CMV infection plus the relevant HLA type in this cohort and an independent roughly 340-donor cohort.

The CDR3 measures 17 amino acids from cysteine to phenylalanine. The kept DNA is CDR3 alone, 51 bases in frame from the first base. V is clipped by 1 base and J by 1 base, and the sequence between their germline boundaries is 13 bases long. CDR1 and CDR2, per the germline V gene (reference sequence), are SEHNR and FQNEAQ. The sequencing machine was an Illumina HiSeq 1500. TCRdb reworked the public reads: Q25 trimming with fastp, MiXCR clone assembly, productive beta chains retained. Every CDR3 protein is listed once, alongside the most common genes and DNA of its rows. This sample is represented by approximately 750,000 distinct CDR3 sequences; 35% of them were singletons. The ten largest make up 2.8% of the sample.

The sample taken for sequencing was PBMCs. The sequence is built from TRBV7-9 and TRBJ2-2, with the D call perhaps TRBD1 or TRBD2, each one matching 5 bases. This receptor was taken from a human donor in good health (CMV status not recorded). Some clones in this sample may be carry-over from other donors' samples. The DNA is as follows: TGTGCCAGCAGCTTAGACCCGTGGGACGAGAACACCGGGGAGCTGTTTTTT. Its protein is CASSLDPWDENTGELFF.